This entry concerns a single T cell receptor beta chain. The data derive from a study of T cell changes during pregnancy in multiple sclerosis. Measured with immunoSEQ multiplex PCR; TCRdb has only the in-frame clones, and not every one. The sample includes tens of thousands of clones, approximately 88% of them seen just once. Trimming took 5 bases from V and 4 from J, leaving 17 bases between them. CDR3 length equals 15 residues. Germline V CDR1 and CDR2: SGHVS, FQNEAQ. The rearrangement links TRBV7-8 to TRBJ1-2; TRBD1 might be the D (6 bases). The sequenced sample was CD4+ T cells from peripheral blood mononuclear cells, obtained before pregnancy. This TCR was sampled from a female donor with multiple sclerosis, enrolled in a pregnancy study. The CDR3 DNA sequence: TGTGCCAGCAGCCAACTCCCTGCAGGGGCCTATGGCTACACCTTC. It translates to CASSQLPAGAYGYTF.